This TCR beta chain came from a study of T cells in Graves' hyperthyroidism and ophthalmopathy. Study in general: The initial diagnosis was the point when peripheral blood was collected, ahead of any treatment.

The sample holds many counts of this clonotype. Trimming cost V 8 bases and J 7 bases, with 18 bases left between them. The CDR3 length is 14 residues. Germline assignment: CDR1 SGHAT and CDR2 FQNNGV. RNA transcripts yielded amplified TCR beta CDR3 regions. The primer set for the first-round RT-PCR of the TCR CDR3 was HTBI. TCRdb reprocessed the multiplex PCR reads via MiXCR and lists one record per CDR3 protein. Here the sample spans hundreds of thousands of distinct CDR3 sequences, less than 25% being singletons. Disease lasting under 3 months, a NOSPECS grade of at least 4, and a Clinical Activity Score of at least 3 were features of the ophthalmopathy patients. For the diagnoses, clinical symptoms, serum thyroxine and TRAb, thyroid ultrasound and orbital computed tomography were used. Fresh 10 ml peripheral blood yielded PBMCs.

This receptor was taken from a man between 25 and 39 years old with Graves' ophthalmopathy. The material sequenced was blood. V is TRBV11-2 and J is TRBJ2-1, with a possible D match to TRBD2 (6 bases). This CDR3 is CASRSEGYDNEQFF. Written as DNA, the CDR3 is TGTGCCAGCCGATCGGAGGGCTATGATAATGAGCAGTTCTTC.